This entry lists 13 T cell receptor beta chains sequenced from one sample in a study of blood T cell repertoires in COVID-19. Here immunoSEQ multiplex PCR was the method, and the copy in TCRdb shows in-frame clones only, minus some. There are roughly 280,000 clones in the sample; nearly 90% occur only once, and roughly 1.8% lies in the top ten. The sample comprised PBMCs or T cells enriched from blood (not recorded which). The receptor set was obtained from a woman aged 60-70 years who had recovered from COVID-19.

The DNA of the CDR3 is TGCGCCAGCAATCGTGACAGGGCTAGCGACGAGCAGTACTTC. Translating it yields CASNRDRASDEQYF. J is TRBJ2-7 and V is TRBV5-1; D perhaps matches TRBD1 (7 bases). The germline V gene has CDR1 SGHRS and CDR2 YFSETQ. This CDR3 contains 14 residues. The V gene lost 6 bases and the J gene lost 5 bases, with 18 bases spanning the gap. Filled out from reference TRBV5-1 and TRBJ2-7, the complete variable domain reads KAGVTQTPRYLIKTRGQQVTLSCSPISGHRSVSWYQQTPGQGLQFLFEYFSETQRNKGNFPGRFSGRQFSNSRSEMNVSTLELGDSALYLCASNRDRASDEQYFGPGTRLTVT.

The V call is TRBV2, the J call TRBJ1-1; 8 positions match TRBD1. CDR1 is SNHLY and CDR2 is FYNNEI in the germline V gene. Trimming took 2 bases from V and 6 from J; bases not matched to a gene: 8. The CDR3 runs to 15 residues. The CDR3 region has the DNA TGTGCCAGCAGTGAATGGGCAGGGACAGGCGCTGAAGCTTTCTTT. It is translated as CASSEWAGTGAEAFF.

The chain is built from TRBV5-8 and TRBJ2-5; D is unclear. The V end lost 3 bases, the J end lost 1 base, and 7 bases lay between the germline ends. Germline V gene data show CDR1 as SGHTS and CDR2 as YDEGEE. CDR3 length: 13 residues. The CDR3 nucleotides are TGTGCCAGCAGCTCACAGCTCCAAGAGACCCAGTACTTC. Its translation is CASSSQLQETQYF.

Note on this clone: Other DNA sequences in the same sample also yield this CDR3. This chain connects TRBV5-1 to TRBJ1-4, with 10 bases identical to TRBD1. V shed 0 bases and J 8 bases; nucleotides not matched to a gene: 4. The CDR3 consists of 15 residues. CDR1 and CDR2 from the germline V gene are SGHRS and YFSETQ. In DNA, the CDR3 is TGCGCCAGCAGCTTGGGCGGGACAGGGGACGAAAAACTGTTTTTT. Its translation: CASSLGGTGDEKLFF.

Details on this clone: The sample carries other DNA sequences with the same CDR3. The chain joins TRBV19 to TRBJ1-5; D may be TRBD1 (5 bases). The CDR3 extends over 17 amino acids. V lost 1 base, J lost 1 base, and 14 bases lay in between. CDR1 and CDR2 from the germline V gene are LNHDA and SQIVND (reference sequence). The CDR3 sequence: CASSIVSGLDSNQPQHF. CDR3 coding DNA: TGTGCCAGTAGTATAGTGTCAGGGCTTGACAGCAATCAGCCCCAGCATTTT.

The V gene is TRBV29-1, the J gene TRBJ1-1; D may be TRBD1 (5 bases). Trimming pared 2 bases from V and 3 bases from J, leaving 7 bases between. Looked up from germline, CDR1 is SQVTM and CDR2 is ANQGSEA. This CDR3 contains 12 residues. The CDR3 DNA is TGCAGCGTTGAAACAGGCCACACTGAAGCTTTCTTT. Protein product: CSVETGHTEAFF.

The chain links TRBV19 to TRBJ2-7, with a possible D match to TRBD2 (7 bases). V lost 1 base to trimming and J lost 4 bases, with 14 bases between them. Germline CDR1 and CDR2: LNHDA and SQIVND (reference sequence). The CDR3 loop spans 15 amino acids. This CDR3 is CASSIGGGLMYEQYF. The CDR3 region has the DNA TGTGCCAGTAGTATAGGCGGGGGCCTCATGTACGAGCAGTACTTC.

This clone was observed a handful of times. The DNA of the CDR3 is TGTGCCAGCAGCCAAGGACAGGGGAATTATCAGCCCCAGCATTTT. Translated, it gives CASSQGQGNYQPQHF. This chain joins TRBV3-1 (or the pseudogene TRBV3-2) and TRBJ1-5, with 8 bases matching TRBD1. The trim removed 1 base at V and 5 bases at J, leaving 4 bases unmatched. CDR3 length: 15 residues. Germline CDR1 reads LGHDT; CDR2 reads YNNKEL (reference sequence).

This chain connects TRBV12-3 or TRBV12-4 to TRBJ1-5, with 8 bases aligning to TRBD1. This CDR3 is built from 13 residues. V shed 8 bases and J 3 bases; nucleotides not matched to a gene: 3. The CDR3 sequence: CASWTGNNQPQHF. DNA for the CDR3: TGTGCCAGCTGGACAGGGAACAATCAGCCCCAGCATTTT.

This clone occurred a few times. The rearrangement links TRBV2 to TRBJ2-7; 7 bases map to TRBD2. J was trimmed by 2 bases and V by 10 bases; bases with no gene match: 8. This CDR3 is built from 13 residues. Germline V lookup: CDR1 SNHLY, CDR2 FYNNEI. CDR3 nucleotide sequence: TGTGCCACCACCTGGGAGGGAACCTACGAGCAGTACTTC. This translates into CATTWEGTYEQYF.

This rearrangement joins TRBV27 to TRBJ1-2; D may be TRBD1 (6 bases). The germline gives CDR1 MNHEY, CDR2 SMNVEV (reference sequence). CDR3 size: 13 residues. The V gene lost 5 bases and the J gene lost 3 bases, with 10 bases spanning the gap. The CDR3 loop is CASSKQGDYGYTF. The CDR3, as DNA: TGTGCCAGCAGTAAACAGGGTGACTATGGCTACACCTTC.

This clone was counted only a few times. The chain recombines TRBV6-5 with TRBJ1-6, with 8 bases that match TRBD1. This CDR3 contains 13 residues. Germline loops: CDR1 MNHEY, CDR2 SVGAGI. The trim removed 11 bases at V and 8 bases at J, leaving 8 bases unmatched. The CDR3 here is CAFRPGQDSPLHF. The CDR3 coding sequence is TGTGCCTTTCGACCGGGACAGGATTCACCCCTCCACTTT.

This sequence joins TRBV15 and TRBJ1-2; D might be TRBD1 (5 bases). The CDR3 spans 15 residues. Trimming removed 0 bases from V and 8 bases from J, with 16 bases in between. Germline V gene lookup returns CDR1 LNHNV and CDR2 YYDKDF (reference sequence). The CDR3 DNA follows: TGTGCCACCAGCAGAGATACCAGGGTGAGCTCCGGCTACACCTTC. It specifies CATSRDTRVSSGYTF.